This T cell receptor (beta chain) was recorded in a study of vaccination and CD4 T cells after COVID-19. Across the study: Between diagnosis and the drawing of post-COVID samples lay a median roughly 100 days (range 35 to 161).

A few counts support this clonotype. Its antigen is currently unknown. Cultured CD4+ T-cell DNA underwent Oncomine TCR Beta short-read sequencing. MiXCR was run by TCRdb on the PCR reads, yielding one entry per CDR3 protein. Here the sample spans some 13,000 distinct CDR3 sequences, about half being singletons. Germline V gene lookup returns CDR1 SGHDN and CDR2 FVKESK. Trimming removed 4 bases at V and 8 bases at J, with 14 bases between. The CDR3 loop spans 13 amino acids. Noted treatment: roughly 11-day PBMC culture with coronavirus spike peptide pools or control peptides (ViraFEST assay). Peptide-pool expansion of antigen-specific T cells preceded TCR sequencing in ViraFEST.

The sequenced sample was CD4+ T cells from blood, cultured in vitro. This TCR was sampled from a human donor who had recovered from COVID-19. The V gene is TRBV14, the J gene TRBJ1-2; D remains unclear. The CDR3 sequence is CASSPWVLEGYTF. The CDR3, as DNA: TGTGCCAGCAGCCCTTGGGTTCTGGAGGGCTACACCTTC.